This T cell receptor beta chain was sequenced for a study of CD8+ T cells in alopecia areata listed by TCRdb under 2018. Some background on the complete study: Female C3H/HeJ recipients, roughly 6-11 weeks old, were grafted with skin from C3H/HeJ donors with spontaneous alopecia (about 6-13 months old). To study T cell clonal expansion in alopecia areata, the researchers applied high-throughput TCRbeta sequencing to both the C3H/HeJ mouse model and human patients. Scalp tissue and sorted CD4+ and CD8+ peripheral blood T cells from patchy and totalis/universalis alopecia areata patients and from healthy controls were covered by human TCRbeta sequencing. Clonality in the scalp was compared among normal scalp (n=4), patchy alopecia areata scalp (n=8), and alopecia totalis/universalis scalp (n=8). The RNA source kit depended on sample type: the PAXgene miRNA kit for fixed scalp, the miRNeasy kit for PBMCs, and the RNeasy kit for mouse skin. immunoSEQ multiplex PCR using 35 Vbeta forward primers and 13 Jbeta reverse primers was used to amplify TCRbeta CDR3 regions. Study-wide conclusions, independent of this receptor: Shared TCR sequences between patients were less evident than in mice, which may be partly attributable to HLA diversity in the patient population. Scalp TCR repertoire analysis is complicated because resident alphabeta T cells in normal human skin are also sequenced, whereas mouse skin is dominated by gammadelta T cells. Lesional scalp, especially in alopecia totalis/universalis, showed higher clonality and more expanded CD8+ clones than normal scalp, suggesting antigenic drive.

This clone was detected a few times. No antigen is known for it. Since the receptor is from a mouse, mouse gene names and germline sequences apply. The read finishes 4 residues shy of the CDR3 end, and the germline J gene is used to complete it. Other DNA sequences within the sample encode an identical CDR3. The germline V gene (reference sequence) yields FNHDT for CDR1 and SITEND for CDR2. V sheds 4 bases and J sheds 2 bases, leaving 7 bases between their ends. The CDR3, cysteine through phenylalanine, is 12 amino acids long. Sequencing covers 24 bases of the CDR3, shown here with the frame starting at base 1. Receptors were amplified or captured by the immunoSEQ multiplex PCR assay. For TCR sequencing, RNA was extracted from every sample and reverse transcribed into cDNA to serve as template. First-strand cDNA was synthesized using SuperScript III with a 2:1 mix of oligo-dT and random hexamers. Amplification bias was assessed with a synthetic immune receptor repertoire, and residual bias was removed computationally. Libraries were sequenced on Illumina HiSeq using 60 bp reads that covered the CDR3 and were read from J toward V. From the authors' description of their analysis: Raw reads were preprocessed to remove errors, and CDR3 was defined according to IMGT conventions as the region from the conserved cysteine to phenylalanine. To get clonality, Shannon entropy was normalized by log2 of the number of productive unique TCRs and the result was subtracted from 1. CD4 or CD8 identity of scalp clones was inferred by cross-referencing scalp TCRbeta sequences with sorted blood CD4 and CD8 repertoires. This immuneACCESS table, as held by TCRdb, lists in-frame sequences with V and J called but not all clones. Of the missing ones, under half trace to an unresolved V gene in checked studies; the others have no known cause. D and trimming were read from the DNA, whereas the V and J calls and clone size are those reported in that table. This sample includes around 290,000 clones, and none of them was observed just once. The biggest ten clones account for about 1.1% of the sample.

Cells from mouse cutaneous lymph nodes were pooled, stained for CD4, CD8alpha, NKG2D, NKG2ACE and other markers, and then sorted on a BD Influx. The sample taken for sequencing was CD4+ T cells sorted from a lymph node. The rearrangement joined TRBV19 to TRBJ2-7; the D gene cannot be resolved reliably. The TCR comes from a C3H/HeJ mouse with alopecia areata. This strain is characterized by the MHC haplotype H2-k. CDR3 DNA (partial): TGTGCCAGCAGTCGACAAACCTAT. This sequence encodes CASSRQTY. The CDR3, in full, reads CASSRQTYEQYF.